These 12 T cell receptor beta chains were sequenced from one sample in a study of long-term antiretroviral therapy in people with HIV. Survey level was the resolution at which the v3.0 immunoSEQ assay ran. TCRdb's copy holds only in-frame clones and misses some; the assay was immunoSEQ multiplex PCR. Of about 16,000 clones listed, 78% are singletons. The specimen comprised unsorted PBMCs, sampled about 3.2 years after starting antiretroviral therapy. These receptors came from a woman aged 40 to 50 with HIV.

The rearrangement uses TRBV5-1 and TRBJ1-1; TRBD1 matches at 7 bases. The V gene end was trimmed by 3 bases and the J gene end by 1 base; junction bases not matched to a gene: 6. CDR3 length: 15 amino acids. CDR1 and CDR2 from the germline V gene are SGHRS and YFSETQ. As DNA, the CDR3 is TGCGCCAGCAGCTCGAGGGGACAGCCGAACACTGAAGCTTTCTTT. Translation: CASSSRGQPNTEAFF.

The gene calls are TRBV7-9 and TRBJ2-5, with D perhaps matching TRBD1 (6 bases). CDR1 is SEHNR, CDR2 FQNEAQ, per germline (reference sequence). The CDR3 is 14 amino acids. V dropped 1 base and J dropped 5 bases, with 11 bases sitting between them. The CDR3 loop reads CASSLVQGRETQYF. The CDR3 DNA reads TGTGCCAGCAGCTTAGTACAGGGAAGGGAGACCCAGTACTTC.

The rearrangement joins TRBV5-4 to TRBJ2-5, with D tentatively TRBD1 (5 bases). Germline CDR1 SGHNT, CDR2 YYREEE (reference sequence). The V end lost 4 bases, the J end lost 4 bases, and 17 bases lay between the germline ends. This CDR3 region has 15 residues. The CDR3 DNA reads TGTGCCAGCAGCGTAAGGACATTTGGGGTAGAGACCCAGTACTTC. This gives the protein CASSVRTFGVETQYF.

This sequence joins TRBV10-3 and TRBJ2-6; D not resolved. V was trimmed by 5 bases and J by 2 bases, leaving 4 bases between them. The CDR3 sequence is 13 residues long. Germline V lookup: CDR1 ENHRY, CDR2 SYGVKD. The CDR3 DNA reads as TGTGCCATCAGTTCAGCTGGGGCCAACGTCCTGACTTTC. It encodes CAISSAGANVLTF.

This clone is a singleton in its sample. The chain combines TRBV7-2 with TRBJ1-5; perhaps TRBD1 as D (6 bases). The CDR3 runs 13 residues. Germline V gene lookup returns CDR1 SGHTA and CDR2 FQGNSA. V was cut by 6 bases and J by 3 bases, with 9 bases left in between. The CDR3 nucleotides read TGTGCCAGCAGTCGACAGGACAATCAGCCCCAGCATTTT. Encoded protein: CASSRQDNQPQHF.

The rearrangement joins TRBV5-6 to TRBJ2-1; D call uncertain. The germline gives CDR1 SGHDT, CDR2 YYEEEE. V was cut by 0 bases and J by 8 bases, with 3 bases left in between. This CDR3 has 11 amino acids. CDR3 residues: CASSLEYEQFF. Here the CDR3 DNA reads TGTGCCAGCAGCTTGGAATATGAGCAGTTCTTC. Complete variable domain (other parts from reference TRBV5-6 and TRBJ2-1): DAGVTQSPTHLIKTRGQQVTLRCSPKSGHDTVSWYQQALGQGPQFIFQYYEEEERQRGNFPDRFSGHQFPNYSSELNVNALLLGDSALYLCASSLEYEQFFGPGTRLTVL.

J is TRBJ2-5 and V is TRBV5-5; 8 bases are shared with TRBD1. The V gene end was trimmed by 4 bases and the J gene end by 5 bases; junction bases not matched to a gene: 4. This CDR3 region has 13 residues. Germline V gene sequence: CDR1 SGHKS, CDR2 YYEKEE (reference sequence). The CDR3 sequence is CASSIRQGETQYF. CDR3 DNA sequence: TGTGCCAGCAGCATAAGACAGGGGGAGACCCAGTACTTC.

The gene calls are TRBV7-2 and TRBJ1-1; D gene ambiguous. With 4 bases removed from V and 1 base from J, the gap between germline ends came to 7 bases. The CDR3 loop spans 13 amino acids. CDR1 and CDR2 (germline): SGHTA, FQGNSA. CDR3 DNA: TGTGCCAGCAGCTCACAGAGGAACACTGAAGCTTTCTTT. Its translation: CASSSQRNTEAFF. Looking up the rest from reference TRBV7-2 and TRBJ1-1 gives the full variable domain: GAGVSQSPSNKVTEKGKDVELRCDPISGHTALYWYRQSLGQGLEFLIYFQGNSAPDKSGLPSDRFSAERTGGSVSTLTIQRTQQEDSAVYLCASSSQRNTEAFFGQGTRLTVV.

V gene TRBV4-3 combines with J gene TRBJ1-4; D is unresolved. The germline V gene has CDR1 LGHNA and CDR2 YSLEER. V lost 0 bases and J 8 bases, leaving 19 bases between the germline ends. The CDR3 length is 17 residues. CDR3 sequence: CASSQEFARVLGEKLFF. The CDR3 DNA follows: TGCGCCAGCAGCCAAGAATTTGCGAGGGTGTTAGGGGAAAAACTGTTTTTT.

The V call is TRBV7-9, the J call TRBJ2-4; TRBD1 is a possible D gene (5 bases). The CDR3 is 15 amino acids. Trimming took 4 bases from V and 4 from J, leaving 14 bases between them. CDR1 SEHNR and CDR2 FQNEAQ come from the germline V gene (reference sequence). CDR3 sequence reads: CASSSQGAGKNIQYF. CDR3 nucleotides: TGTGCCAGCAGCTCCCAAGGGGCAGGGAAAAACATTCAGTACTTC.

CDR3 in amino acids: CASSLGQGGETQYF. The CDR3, as DNA: TGTGCCAGCAGCTTAGGCCAGGGCGGGGAGACCCAGTACTTC. This chain uses TRBV13 with TRBJ2-5, with D perhaps assigned TRBD1 or TRBD2 (5 bases each). Germline CDR1 reads PRHDT; CDR2 reads FYEKMQ (reference sequence). This CDR3 region has 14 residues. Deletions cut 0 bases from V and 5 bases from J, with 10 bases between.

This rearrangement joins TRBV7-9 to TRBJ2-1, with D maybe TRBD2 (6 bases). Germline V gene lookup returns CDR1 SEHNR and CDR2 FQNEAQ (reference sequence). The CDR3 is 14 amino acids. With 4 bases removed from V and 4 bases from J, the gap between germline ends came to 11 bases. CDR3 in amino acids: CASSSGTPYNEQFF. DNA for the CDR3: TGTGCCAGCAGCTCCGGGACTCCATACAATGAGCAGTTCTTC.